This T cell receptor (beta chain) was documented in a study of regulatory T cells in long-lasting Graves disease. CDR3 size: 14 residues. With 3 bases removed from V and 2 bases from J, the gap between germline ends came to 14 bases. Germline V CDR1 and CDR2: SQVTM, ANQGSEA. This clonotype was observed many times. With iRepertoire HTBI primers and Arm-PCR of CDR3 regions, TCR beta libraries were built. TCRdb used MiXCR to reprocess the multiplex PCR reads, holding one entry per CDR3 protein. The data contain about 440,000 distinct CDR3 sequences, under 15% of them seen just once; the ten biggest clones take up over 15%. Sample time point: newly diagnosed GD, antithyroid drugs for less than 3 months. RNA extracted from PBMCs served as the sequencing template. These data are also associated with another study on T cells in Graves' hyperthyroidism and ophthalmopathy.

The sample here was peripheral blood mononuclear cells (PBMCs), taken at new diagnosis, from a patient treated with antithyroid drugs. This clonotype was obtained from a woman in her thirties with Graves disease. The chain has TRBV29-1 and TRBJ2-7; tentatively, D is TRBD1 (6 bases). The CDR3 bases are TGCAGCGTTGAGCACCCAGGGGAAGCCTACGAGCAGTACTTC. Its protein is CSVEHPGEAYEQYF.